The subject of this entry is one T cell receptor beta chain. Trimming removed 6 bases at V and 2 bases at J, with 15 bases between. The CDR3 spans 15 residues. In germline, CDR1 is MNHEY, CDR2 SVGEGT. A J-beta primer mix and a sample-barcoded 5' primer were used in a second PCR of roughly 7 to 12 cycles. Each CDR3 protein is one row after TCRdb ran MiXCR on the 5' RACE reads. The sample holds 980,000 or so distinct CDR3 sequences, 48% seen once. The data are from a study of blood T cells in healthy people across ages. Each donor was a healthy Caucasian individual from Russia, aged about 6 to 95. The clonotype originates from a young man in good health. The J gene is TRBJ2-3, the V gene TRBV6-2 or TRBV6-3, with D uncertain. Sequencing input: blood. The CDR3 coding sequence is TGTGCCAGCAGCTTTCCTCCGGTTGTCACAGATACGCAGTATTTT. This codes for CASSFPPVVTDTQYF.